Shown below are 26 T cell receptor beta chains from a single sample sequenced in a study of control samples from healthy donors and cancer patients. Libraries were prepared by immunoSEQ multiplex PCR; TCRdb keeps only in-frame clonotypes and omits some of them. This sample has over 100,000 clones, with approximately 92% found just once. Source material: blood. The receptors here all came from a woman between 50 and 59 years old in good health.

This clone was detected a few times. CDR3 sequence (DNA): TGTGCCAGCAGTGATTTTGAGGGACCCACCGAGCAGTACTTC. Translation gives CASSDFEGPTEQYF. This chain links TRBV6-1 with TRBJ2-7; perhaps D is TRBD1 or TRBD2 (5 bases each). Per germline, CDR1 MNHNS and CDR2 SASEGT. V gave up 3 bases and J gave up 6 bases, with 15 bases separating them. The CDR3 contains 14 residues.

The rearrangement joins TRBV6-5 to TRBJ2-3; D is possibly TRBD1 (6 bases). There are 14 residues in the CDR3. V was shortened by 4 bases and J by 2 bases, with 10 bases between the two germline ends. Germline-derived CDR1 and CDR2 are MNHEY and SVGAGI. In DNA form, the CDR3 reads TGTGCCAGCAGTTCCTGGACAGCCACAGATACGCAGTATTTT. Translation: CASSSWTATDTQYF.

This chain joins TRBV25-1 and TRBJ1-2; 12 bases align to TRBD1. The germline CDR1 and CDR2 sequences are MGHDK and SYGVNS. There are 17 residues in the CDR3. The V and J ends lost 2 bases and 4 bases, in that order; junction bases with no gene match: 8. CDR3 amino acids: CASSEPGQGAFIYGYTF. The CDR3 DNA is TGTGCCAGCAGTGAACCGGGACAGGGGGCATTTATCTATGGCTACACCTTC.

This rearrangement joins TRBV4-2 to TRBJ2-1, with D possibly being TRBD2 (5 bases). The CDR3 contains 13 residues. The germline V gene has CDR1 LGHNA and CDR2 YNFKEQ. Trimming stripped 3 bases from V and 7 bases from J, with 10 bases between. CDR3: CASSQDLPNEQFF. In DNA form, the CDR3 reads TGTGCCAGCAGCCAGGACTTACCAAATGAGCAGTTCTTC.

This sequence joins TRBV5-8 and TRBJ2-3; 7 bases line up with TRBD2. Trimming took 2 bases from V and 2 from J; bases not matched to a gene: 5. The length of the CDR3 is 15 residues. From germline, CDR1 is SGHTS and CDR2 YDEGEE. In DNA, the CDR3 is TGTGCCAGCAGCTTCCCTAGCGGTATCACAGATACGCAGTATTTT. As protein: CASSFPSGITDTQYF. Together with reference TRBV5-8 and TRBJ2-3, the CDR3 gives the full variable domain: EAGVTQSPTHLIKTRGQQATLRCSPISGHTSVYWYQQALGLGLQFLLWYDEGEERNRGNFPPRFSGRQFPNYSSELNVNALELEDSALYLCASSFPSGITDTQYFGPGTRLTVL.

V usage is TRBV5-8 and J usage is TRBJ1-5; a possible D gene is TRBD1 (5 bases). Germline assignment: CDR1 SGHTS and CDR2 YDEGEE. There are 15 residues in the CDR3. Between the trimmed V and J ends, which lost 2 bases and 2 bases, there was a span of 11 bases. CDR3 region: CASSFGTLGNQPQHF. The CDR3 coding sequence is TGTGCCAGCAGCTTTGGGACGCTAGGCAATCAGCCCCAGCATTTT.

This clone was counted a single time. The genes are TRBV13 and TRBJ1-1; 7 bases agree with TRBD1. This CDR3 region has 15 residues. CDR1 and CDR2 (germline): PRHDT, FYEKMQ (reference sequence). Trimming at V came to 6 bases and at J to 5 bases, leaving 12 bases not matched to a gene. CDR3 sequence reads: CASSSPAQGVTEAFF. The CDR3 bases are TGTGCCAGCAGTTCCCCAGCCCAGGGGGTTACTGAAGCTTTCTTT.

The chain links TRBV6-1 to TRBJ1-1, with 7 bases fitting TRBD1. Germline V CDR1 and CDR2: MNHNS, SASEGT. The CDR3 runs to 18 residues. V was pared by 3 bases and J by 8 bases, with 21 bases of the junction left unmatched. The CDR3 loop is CASSDELHRRSPTGEAFF. In DNA form, the CDR3 reads TGTGCCAGCAGTGACGAACTCCACCGTAGATCGCCGACAGGGGAAGCTTTCTTT.

This clone was counted a single time. Other DNA sequences within the sample encode an identical CDR3. The V gene is TRBV25-1, the J gene TRBJ1-1, with a weak D call TRBD1 (5 bases). The germline CDR1 and CDR2 sequences are MGHDK and SYGVNS. The CDR3 runs 13 residues. The ends were cut back, 1 base at V and 4 bases at J, with 7 bases in the middle. CDR3 protein: CASSEFGGTEAFF. CDR3 in DNA: TGTGCCAGCAGTGAATTTGGGGGCACTGAAGCTTTCTTT. Using reference TRBV25-1 and TRBJ1-1 for the parts outside the CDR3, the full variable domain is EADIYQTPRYLVIGTGKKITLECSQTMGHDKMYWYQQDPGMELHLIHYSYGVNSTEKGDLSSESTVSRIRTEHFPLTLESARPSHTSQYLCASSEFGGTEAFFGQGTRLTVV.

This clone was detected only once. The V call is TRBV19, the J call TRBJ2-7, with 12 bases lining up with TRBD2. The CDR3 has 15 amino acids. CDR1 LNHDA and CDR2 SQIVND come from the germline V gene (reference sequence). The V gene end was trimmed by 8 bases and the J gene end by 4 bases; junction bases not matched to a gene: 9. The CDR3 DNA sequence: TGTGCCAGTGGGCTAGCGGGAGGGCCTCGGTACGAGCAGTACTTC. This translates into CASGLAGGPRYEQYF. The full variable domain, rest sourced from reference TRBV19 and TRBJ2-7, is DGGITQSPKYLFRKEGQNVTLSCEQNLNHDAMYWYRQDPGQGLRLIYYSQIVNDFQKGDIAEGYSVSREKKESFPLTVTSAQKNPTAFYLCASGLAGGPRYEQYFGPGTRLTVT.

The V gene is TRBV5-5, the J gene TRBJ1-5, with unresolved D. The germline V gene encodes CDR1 SGHKS and CDR2 YYEKEE (reference sequence). Trimming left V 4 bases short and J 5 bases short, with 10 bases between. CDR3 length: 13 residues. This chain's CDR3 is CASSRNGDQPQHF. In nucleotides, the CDR3 is TGTGCCAGCAGCCGTAACGGAGATCAGCCCCAGCATTTT.

V is TRBV9 and J is TRBJ1-1; TRBD1 matches 7 bases. V was pared by 0 bases and J by 3 bases, with 2 bases of the junction left unmatched. Germline-derived CDR1 and CDR2 are SGDLS and YYNGEE. The CDR3 loop spans 14 amino acids. The CDR3 DNA sequence: TGTGCCAGCAGCGTAGAAGACAGGGACACTGAAGCTTTCTTT. Translating gives CASSVEDRDTEAFF.

The CDR3 protein is CASSTAGPVNSPLHF. CDR3 coding DNA: TGTGCCAGTAGTACCGCAGGGCCAGTTAATTCACCCCTCCACTTT. The chain is built from TRBV19 and TRBJ1-6; D is possibly TRBD1 (5 bases). Trimming cost V 4 bases and J 6 bases, with 13 bases left between them. Germline V gives CDR1 LNHDA, CDR2 SQIVND (reference sequence). This CDR3 is 15 amino acids long.

The chain employs TRBV27 and TRBJ1-5; D remains unclear. This CDR3 has 15 amino acids. The germline CDR1 and CDR2 sequences are MNHEY and SMNVEV (reference sequence). Trimming removed 0 bases from V and 0 bases from J, with 6 bases in between. CDR3 region: CASSLSHPSNQPQHF. Written as DNA, the CDR3 is TGTGCCAGCAGTTTATCCCATCCTAGCAATCAGCCCCAGCATTTT.

This clone appeared once. J is TRBJ1-5 and V is TRBV28; unclear D gene. Germline V gene lookup returns CDR1 MDHEN and CDR2 SYDVKM. This CDR3 contains 14 residues. The V gene lost 3 bases and the J gene lost 6 bases, with 12 bases spanning the gap. The CDR3 protein is CASSFPGGGQPQHF. The CDR3 DNA reads as TGTGCCAGCAGTTTCCCGGGAGGCGGTCAGCCCCAGCATTTT.

The CDR3 DNA reads as TGCGCCAGCACCCCCGAGGTGGGGGTCGGGGGCTACACCTTC. Residues: CASTPEVGVGGYTF. This chain connects TRBV5-1 to TRBJ1-2; possible D gene TRBD1, 5 bases. The length of the CDR3 is 14 residues. The V end was cut by 6 bases, the J end by 8 bases, with 20 bases between. Germline V gene sequence: CDR1 SGHRS, CDR2 YFSETQ.

In regard to this clone: Distinct nucleotide sequences in the sample also encode this CDR3. The rearrangement joins TRBV6-5 to TRBJ1-5; D ambiguous. This CDR3 is built from 14 residues. The V end lost 6 bases, the J end lost 0 bases, and 9 bases lay between the germline ends. Per germline, CDR1 MNHEY and CDR2 SVGAGI. The CDR3 coding sequence is TGTGCCAGCAGAGACGGGTATAGCAATCAGCCCCAGCATTTT. Its protein product is CASRDGYSNQPQHF.

Comments on this clone: A read error may account for a junction end that differs from germline. V is TRBV28 and J is TRBJ1-2, with D perhaps matching TRBD1 (5 bases). CDR1 MDHEN and CDR2 SYDVKM come from the germline V gene. The CDR3 covers 12 residues. CDR3: CASSLIGAPGGF. In DNA, the CDR3 is TGTGCCAGCAGTTTAATAGGGGCGCCGGGTGGGTTC.

The V and J genes are TRBV2 and TRBJ1-1; 8 bases are a match to TRBD1. CDR3 size: 16 residues. With V trimmed by 2 bases and J by 2 bases, 7 bases remained unmatched. Germline V lookup: CDR1 SNHLY, CDR2 FYNNEI. This CDR3 is CASSEPRTGLNTEAFF. The CDR3 nucleotides read TGTGCCAGCAGTGAACCCCGGACAGGGCTTAACACTGAAGCTTTCTTT.

This CDR3 is CATSRLGPSGRGLYEQFF. In DNA, the CDR3 is TGTGCCACCAGCAGACTAGGCCCCAGCGGGAGGGGTCTCTATGAGCAGTTCTTC. The chain combines TRBV15 with TRBJ2-1; 10 bases are a match to TRBD2. J was trimmed by 8 bases and V by 2 bases; bases with no gene match: 15. Germline CDR1 LNHNV, CDR2 YYDKDF (reference sequence). This CDR3 has 18 residues.

The chain carries TRBV9 and TRBJ1-5, with TRBD1 matching 8 bases. V dropped 4 bases and J dropped 5; count of bases not matched to a gene: 26. The CDR3 sequence is 21 residues long. Germline CDR1 and CDR2: SGDLS and YYNGEE. The CDR3 loop reads CASSKRDRWNHKTPPYQPQHF. CDR3 DNA: TGTGCCAGCAGCAAACGGGACAGGTGGAACCATAAGACACCTCCTTATCAGCCCCAGCATTTT.

J is TRBJ2-7 and V is TRBV4-2; TRBD1 agrees at 9 bases. The CDR3 length is 16 residues. Germline V gene lookup returns CDR1 LGHNA and CDR2 YNFKEQ. V trimming: 2 bases; J trimming: 4 bases; junction bases outside the gene matches: 9. In DNA form, the CDR3 reads TGTGCCAGCAGCCAATATTCGACAGGGGGGTCTTACGAGCAGTACTTC. It yields the protein CASSQYSTGGSYEQYF.

The chain has TRBV11-2 and TRBJ2-3; D may be TRBD1 (6 bases). The CDR3 is 15 residues long. Between the trimmed V and J ends, which lost 3 bases and 6 bases, there was a span of 16 bases. CDR1 and CDR2 from the germline V gene are SGHAT and FQNNGV. DNA of the CDR3: TGTGCCAGCAGCTTTGACAGGCCGTCCTGGGATACGCAGTATTTT. It is translated as CASSFDRPSWDTQYF.

This clone has more than one count but fewer than ten. The chain recombines TRBV29-1 with TRBJ2-3, with 8 bases that match TRBD1. Germline CDR1 reads SQVTM; CDR2 reads ANQGSEA. J was trimmed by 6 bases and V by 7 bases; bases with no gene match: 12. The CDR3 is 14 amino acids. CDR3 bases: TGCAGCGCTTTGATGGGACAGGTAATGGATACGCAGTATTTT. Amino acids: CSALMGQVMDTQYF.

Remarks on this clone: Distinct nucleotide sequences in the sample also encode this CDR3. The V and J genes are TRBV28 and TRBJ2-2, with 11 bases aligning to TRBD2. V lost 5 bases, J lost 7 bases, and 3 bases stayed unmatched. This CDR3 spans 14 amino acids. Germline V gene sequence: CDR1 MDHEN, CDR2 SYDVKM. CDR3 loop: CASSLAGGGGELFF. CDR3 bases: TGTGCCAGCAGTCTAGCGGGGGGTGGCGGGGAGCTGTTTTTT.

This chain connects TRBV6-6 to TRBJ1-5; a possible D gene is TRBD1 (5 bases). Germline loops: CDR1 MNHNY, CDR2 SVGAGI (reference sequence). CDR3 length: 18 residues. Trimming took off 5 bases at V and 5 bases at J, with 25 bases between the two ends. CDR3: CASSHNGGLGYGDQPQHF. The CDR3 DNA follows: TGTGCCAGCAGTCATAATGGGGGGTTGGGGTATGGGGATCAGCCCCAGCATTTT.